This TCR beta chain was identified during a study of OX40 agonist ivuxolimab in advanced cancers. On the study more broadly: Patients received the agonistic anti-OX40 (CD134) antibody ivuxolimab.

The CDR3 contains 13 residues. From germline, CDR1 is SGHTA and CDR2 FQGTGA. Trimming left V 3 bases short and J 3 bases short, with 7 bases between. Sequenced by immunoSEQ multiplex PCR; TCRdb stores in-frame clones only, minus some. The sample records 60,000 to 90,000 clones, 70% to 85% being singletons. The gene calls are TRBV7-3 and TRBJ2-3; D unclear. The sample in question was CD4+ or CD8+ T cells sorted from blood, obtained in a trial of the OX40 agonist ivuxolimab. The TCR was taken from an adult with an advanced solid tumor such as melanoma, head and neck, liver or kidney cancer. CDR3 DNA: TGTGCCAGCAGCTTCGGCAGAACAGATACGCAGTATTTT. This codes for CASSFGRTDTQYF.